The sample holds many counts of the clone carrying this T cell receptor beta chain. The antigen is unknown. These data originate in a study of regulatory T cells in long-lasting Graves disease. Points from the study as a whole: Public clonotype sharing was higher in persistent than newly diagnosed patients. It was in persistent disease that TRBV28, TRBJ1-2 and TRBJ2-5 were favored.

Noted time point: newly diagnosed GD, antithyroid drugs for less than 3 months. TCR sequences were obtained from RNA taken from PBMCs. TCR beta libraries were built with iRepertoire HTBI primers and Arm-PCR of CDR3 regions. TCRdb analysed the multiplex PCR reads with MiXCR anew, one entry per CDR3 protein. The sample has over 300,000 distinct CDR3 sequences, about a sixth seen once. Germline V lookup: CDR1 MNHEY, CDR2 SMNVEV (reference sequence). Deletions cut 6 bases from V and 4 bases from J, with 18 bases between. There are 15 residues in the CDR3. This TCR was recovered from a female donor with Graves disease. Material: peripheral blood mononuclear cells (PBMCs), obtained at new diagnosis, from a patient treated with antithyroid drugs. V is TRBV27 and J is TRBJ1-2; tentative D call: TRBD1 (5 bases). CDR3 protein: CASSTDSNPFYGYTF. Written as DNA, the CDR3 is TGTGCCAGCAGCACCGACAGTAACCCCTTCTATGGCTACACCTTC.